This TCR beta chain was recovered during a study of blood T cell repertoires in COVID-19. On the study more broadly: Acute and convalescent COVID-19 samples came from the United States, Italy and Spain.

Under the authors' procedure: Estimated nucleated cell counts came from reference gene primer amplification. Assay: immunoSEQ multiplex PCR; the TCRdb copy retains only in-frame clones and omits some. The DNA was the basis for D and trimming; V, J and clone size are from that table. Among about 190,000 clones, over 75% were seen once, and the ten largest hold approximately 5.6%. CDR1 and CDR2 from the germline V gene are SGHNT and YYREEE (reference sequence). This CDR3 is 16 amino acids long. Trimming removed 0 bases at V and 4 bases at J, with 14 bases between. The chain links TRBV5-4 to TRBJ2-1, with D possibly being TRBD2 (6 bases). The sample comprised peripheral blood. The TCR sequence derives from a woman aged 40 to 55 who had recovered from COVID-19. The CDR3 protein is CASSLGPGGDYNEQFF. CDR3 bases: TGTGCCAGCAGCTTGGGGCCGGGCGGGGATTACAATGAGCAGTTCTTC.